The 14 T cell receptor beta chains in this list originate from one sample, sequenced in a study of T cell responses to AZD1222 COVID-19 vaccine. Generated by immunoSEQ multiplex PCR, the TCRdb table keeps only in-frame clones and is missing some. The data contain about 120,000 clones, about 88% of them singletons. This specimen consisted of peripheral blood, obtained 28 days after the second AZD1222 dose. Receptors were obtained from an adult who received the AZD1222 COVID-19 vaccine.

The chain joins TRBV2 to TRBJ1-1; 8 bases map to TRBD1. The J segment lost 8 bases and the V segment lost 6 bases, leaving 14 bases of the junction unmatched. The CDR3 consists of 15 residues. Germline values: CDR1 SNHLY, CDR2 FYNNEI. Here the CDR3 reads CASRPGQVDPSEAFF. Written as DNA, the CDR3 is TGTGCCAGCAGACCGGGACAGGTAGACCCGAGCGAAGCTTTCTTT.

The V gene is TRBV7-9, the J gene TRBJ2-7; D is uncertain. Germline CDR1 and CDR2: SEHNR and FQNEAQ (reference sequence). The CDR3 length is 14 residues. V lost 1 base, J lost 3 bases, and 10 bases lay in between. Here the CDR3 reads CASSLEVVGYEQYF. The CDR3 DNA sequence: TGTGCCAGCAGCTTAGAGGTCGTCGGCTACGAGCAGTACTTC.

This chain links TRBV7-2 with TRBJ2-2, with TRBD1 matching 7 bases. V shed 2 bases and J 7 bases; nucleotides not matched to a gene: 7. The germline V gene encodes CDR1 SGHTA and CDR2 FQGNSA. This CDR3 region has 15 residues. In nucleotides, the CDR3 is TGTGCCAGCAGCTTAATTAAGGGGGCCGGCGGGGAGCTGTTTTTT. This translates into CASSLIKGAGGELFF.

The rearrangement links TRBV5-1 to TRBJ1-1, with 7 bases aligning to TRBD1. CDR1 is SGHRS, CDR2 YFSETQ, per germline. Trimming removed 1 base from V and 6 bases from J; junction bases left unmatched: 9. CDR3 length: 15 residues. CDR3 sequence (DNA): TGCGCCAGCAGCTTGCAGACAGGGATCGCCTCTGAAGCTTTCTTT. Translation gives CASSLQTGIASEAFF.

The chain is built from TRBV19 and TRBJ1-5, with D unresolved. V was shortened by 8 bases and J by 5 bases, with 16 bases between the two germline ends. CDR3 length equals 14 residues. CDR1 and CDR2 (germline): LNHDA, SQIVND (reference sequence). The CDR3 protein is CASSRGFIDQPQHF. The DNA of the CDR3 is TGTGCCAGTTCCCGAGGGTTTATTGATCAGCCCCAGCATTTT.

The chain couples TRBV4-1 to TRBJ2-1; 11 bases are a match to TRBD1. This CDR3 is built from 16 residues. Per the germline V gene, CDR1 is MGHRA and CDR2 is YSYEKL. The V gene end was trimmed by 1 base and the J gene end by 7 bases; junction bases not matched to a gene: 6. Here the CDR3 DNA reads TGCGCCAGCAGCCAAGCCCCCGGGACAGGGGGTAATGAGCAGTTCTTC. This encodes CASSQAPGTGGNEQFF.

The chain links TRBV7-9 to TRBJ1-1; 11 positions match TRBD1. CDR1 and CDR2 from the germline V gene are SEHNR and FQNEAQ (reference sequence). The CDR3 contains 16 residues. Trimming cost V 6 bases and J 1 base; bases outside gene matches: 7. DNA of the CDR3: TGTGCCAGCAGACCCGGACAGGGGGCGAGGAACACTGAAGCTTTCTTT. Translation gives CASRPGQGARNTEAFF.

The CDR3 nucleotides are TGTGCCAGCATGTCAGGGACCGGTGAAGCTTTCTTT. Its protein is CASMSGTGEAFF. This chain joins TRBV28 and TRBJ1-1; possible D gene TRBD1, 5 bases. V lost 7 bases, J lost 7 bases, and 13 bases lay in between. The CDR3 extends over 12 amino acids. CDR1 and CDR2 (germline): MDHEN, SYDVKM.

The chain links TRBV9 to TRBJ2-7; D is possibly TRBD1 (7 bases). From germline, CDR1 is SGDLS and CDR2 YYNGEE. The CDR3 length is 15 residues. V lost 3 bases and J 7 bases, leaving 20 bases between the germline ends. The CDR3 DNA reads TGTGCCAGCAGCGAGGGGCAGGGGGGCTTAGGTGAGCAGTACTTC. The encoded protein is CASSEGQGGLGEQYF.

V and J are TRBV6-2 or TRBV6-3 and TRBJ2-2, with TRBD2 matching 8 bases. Trimming removed 1 base from V and 4 bases from J; junction bases left unmatched: 2. The CDR3 length is 15 residues. Germline V gene lookup returns CDR1 MNHEY and CDR2 SVGEGT. The CDR3 loop is CASSYWAGGTGELFF. For the CDR3, the DNA is TGTGCCAGCAGTTACTGGGCGGGGGGCACCGGGGAGCTGTTTTTT.

This clone came up a few times. This chain links TRBV5-4 with TRBJ1-1; 7 positions agree with TRBD1. The V gene's germline CDR1 is SGHNT and CDR2 YYREEE (reference sequence). The J segment lost 5 bases and the V segment lost 0 bases, leaving 7 bases of the junction unmatched. The CDR3 runs to 15 residues. As DNA, the CDR3 is TGTGCCAGCAGCTTGGCTCAGGGGGTGATAACTGAAGCTTTCTTT. Translating it yields CASSLAQGVITEAFF.

The DNA of the CDR3 is TGTGCCAGTAGTATTGCTGGCTCCTATAATTCACCCCTCCACTTT. Amino acid sequence: CASSIAGSYNSPLHF. This chain links TRBV19 with TRBJ1-6; no clear D gene. V was trimmed by 3 bases and J by 0 bases, leaving 6 bases between them. Per germline, CDR1 LNHDA and CDR2 SQIVND (reference sequence). The length of the CDR3 is 15 residues.

This chain joins TRBV25-1 and TRBJ2-1; D unresolved. Germline V gene lookup returns CDR1 MGHDK and CDR2 SYGVNS. The CDR3 totals 15 residues. Trimming took 4 bases from V and 5 from J, leaving 15 bases between them. CDR3 sequence (DNA): TGTGCCAGCAGTGCCTCTTCCCGGGTAAACAATGAGCAGTTCTTC. It yields the protein CASSASSRVNNEQFF.

The chain employs TRBV29-1 and TRBJ2-3; D is unclear. Trimming took off 7 bases at V and 2 bases at J, with 10 bases between the two ends. The CDR3 loop spans 12 amino acids. From germline, CDR1 is SQVTM and CDR2 ANQGSEA. CDR3 sequence (DNA): TGCAGCGGCCAAGCAAACACAGATACGCAGTATTTT. Amino acids: CSGQANTDTQYF.